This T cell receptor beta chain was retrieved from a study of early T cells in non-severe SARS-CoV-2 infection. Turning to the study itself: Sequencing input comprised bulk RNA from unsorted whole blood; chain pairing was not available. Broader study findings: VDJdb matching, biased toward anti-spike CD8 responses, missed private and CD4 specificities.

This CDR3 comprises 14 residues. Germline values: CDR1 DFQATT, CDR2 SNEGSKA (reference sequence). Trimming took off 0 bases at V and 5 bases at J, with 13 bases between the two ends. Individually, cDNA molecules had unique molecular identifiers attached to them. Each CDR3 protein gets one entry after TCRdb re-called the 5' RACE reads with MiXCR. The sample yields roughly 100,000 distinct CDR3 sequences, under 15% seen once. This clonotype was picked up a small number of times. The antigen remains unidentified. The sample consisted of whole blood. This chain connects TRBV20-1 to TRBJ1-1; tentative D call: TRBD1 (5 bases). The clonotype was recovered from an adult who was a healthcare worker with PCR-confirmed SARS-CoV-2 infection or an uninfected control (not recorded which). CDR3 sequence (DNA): TGCAGTGCTAGAGATGGACTAAAGGGGACTGAAGCTTTCTTT. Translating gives CSARDGLKGTEAFF.